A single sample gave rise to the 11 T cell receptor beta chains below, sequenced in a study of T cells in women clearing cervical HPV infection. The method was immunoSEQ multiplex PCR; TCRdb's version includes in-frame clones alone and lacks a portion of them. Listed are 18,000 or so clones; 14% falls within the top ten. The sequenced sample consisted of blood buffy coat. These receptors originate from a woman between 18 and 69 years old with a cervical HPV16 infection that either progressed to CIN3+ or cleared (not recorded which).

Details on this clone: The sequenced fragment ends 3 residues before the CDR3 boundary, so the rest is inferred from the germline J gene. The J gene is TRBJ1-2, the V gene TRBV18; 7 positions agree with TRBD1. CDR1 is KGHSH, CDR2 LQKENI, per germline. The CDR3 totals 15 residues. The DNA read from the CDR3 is TGTGCCAGCTCACCATTCTCGTCAGGGGGAGACGAC. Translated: CASSPFSSGGDD. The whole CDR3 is CASSPFSSGGDDYTF. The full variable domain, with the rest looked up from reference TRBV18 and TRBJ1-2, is NAGVMQNPRHLVRRRGQEARLRCSPMKGHSHVYWYRQLPEEGLKFMVYLQKENIIDESGMPKERFSAEFPKEGPSILRIQQVVRGDSAAYFCASSPFSSGGDDYTFGSGTRLTVV.

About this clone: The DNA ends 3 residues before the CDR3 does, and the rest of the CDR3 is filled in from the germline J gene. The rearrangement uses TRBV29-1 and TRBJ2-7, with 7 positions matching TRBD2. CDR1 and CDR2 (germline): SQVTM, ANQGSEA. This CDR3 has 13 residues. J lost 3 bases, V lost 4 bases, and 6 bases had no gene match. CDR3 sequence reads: CSVAREGGYEQYF. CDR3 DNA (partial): TGCAGCGTTGCCAGGGAGGGAGGCTACGAG.

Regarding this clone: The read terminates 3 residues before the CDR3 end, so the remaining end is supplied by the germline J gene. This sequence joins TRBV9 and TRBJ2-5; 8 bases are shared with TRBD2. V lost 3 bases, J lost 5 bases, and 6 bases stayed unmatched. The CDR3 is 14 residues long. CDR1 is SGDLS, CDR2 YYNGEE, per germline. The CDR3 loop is CASSASGLDETQYF. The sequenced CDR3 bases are TGTGCCAGCAGCGCCTCGGGACTAGATGAGACC.

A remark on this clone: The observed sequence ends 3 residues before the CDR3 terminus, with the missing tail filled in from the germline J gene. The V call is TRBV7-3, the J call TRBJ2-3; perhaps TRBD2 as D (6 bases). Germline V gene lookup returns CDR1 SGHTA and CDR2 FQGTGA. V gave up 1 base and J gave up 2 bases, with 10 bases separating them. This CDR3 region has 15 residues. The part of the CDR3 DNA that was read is TGTGCCAGCAGCTTAAGTGGGGGGTCCACAGATACG. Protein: CASSLSGGSTDT. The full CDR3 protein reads CASSLSGGSTDTQYF.

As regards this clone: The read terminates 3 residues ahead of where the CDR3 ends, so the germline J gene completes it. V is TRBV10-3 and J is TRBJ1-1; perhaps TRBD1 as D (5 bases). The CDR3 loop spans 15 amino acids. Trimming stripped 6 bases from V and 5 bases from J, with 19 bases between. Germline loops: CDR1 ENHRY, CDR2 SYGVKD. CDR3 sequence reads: CAISFSPGLGTEAFF. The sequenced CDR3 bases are TGTGCCATCAGCTTTTCCCCGGGACTAGGAACTGAA.

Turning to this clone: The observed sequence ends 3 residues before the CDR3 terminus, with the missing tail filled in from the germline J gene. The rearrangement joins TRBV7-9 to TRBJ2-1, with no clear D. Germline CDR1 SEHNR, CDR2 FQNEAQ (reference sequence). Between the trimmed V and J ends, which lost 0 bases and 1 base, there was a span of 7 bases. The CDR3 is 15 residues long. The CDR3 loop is CASSLARSSYNEQFF. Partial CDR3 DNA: TGTGCCAGCAGCTTAGCGCGGAGTTCCTACAATGAG.

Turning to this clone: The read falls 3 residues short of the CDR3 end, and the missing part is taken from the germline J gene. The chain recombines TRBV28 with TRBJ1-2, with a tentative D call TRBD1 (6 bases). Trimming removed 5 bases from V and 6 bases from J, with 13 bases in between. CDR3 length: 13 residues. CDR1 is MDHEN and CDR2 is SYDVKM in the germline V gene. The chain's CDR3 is CASSEDRLHGYTF. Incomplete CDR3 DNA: TGTGCCAGCAGTGAAGACAGGTTGCATGGC.

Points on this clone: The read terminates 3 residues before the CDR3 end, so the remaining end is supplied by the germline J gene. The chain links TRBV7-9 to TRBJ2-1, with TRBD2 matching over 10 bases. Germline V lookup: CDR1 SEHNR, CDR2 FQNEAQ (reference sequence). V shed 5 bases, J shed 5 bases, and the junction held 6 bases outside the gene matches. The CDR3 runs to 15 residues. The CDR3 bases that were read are TGTGCCAGCAGCACCGGGACTAGCGAGAACAATGAG. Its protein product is CASSTGTSENNE. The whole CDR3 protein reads CASSTGTSENNEQFF.

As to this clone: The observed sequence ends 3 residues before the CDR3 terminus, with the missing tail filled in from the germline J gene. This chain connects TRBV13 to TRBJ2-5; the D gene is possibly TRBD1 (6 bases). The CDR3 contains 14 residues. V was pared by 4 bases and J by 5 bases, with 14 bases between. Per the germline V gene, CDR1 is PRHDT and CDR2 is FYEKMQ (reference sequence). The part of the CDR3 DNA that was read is TGTGCCAGCAGCTCAGAACAGGGAACCGAGACC. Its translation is CASSSEQGTET. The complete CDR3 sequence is CASSSEQGTETQYF.

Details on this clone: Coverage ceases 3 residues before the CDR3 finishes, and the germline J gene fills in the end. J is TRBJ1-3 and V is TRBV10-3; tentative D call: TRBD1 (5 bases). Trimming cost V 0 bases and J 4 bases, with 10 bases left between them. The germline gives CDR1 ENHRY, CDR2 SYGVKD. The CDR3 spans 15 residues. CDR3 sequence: CAISESLTAGNTIYF. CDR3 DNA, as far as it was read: TGTGCCATCAGTGAGTCGTTGACAGCAGGAAACACC.

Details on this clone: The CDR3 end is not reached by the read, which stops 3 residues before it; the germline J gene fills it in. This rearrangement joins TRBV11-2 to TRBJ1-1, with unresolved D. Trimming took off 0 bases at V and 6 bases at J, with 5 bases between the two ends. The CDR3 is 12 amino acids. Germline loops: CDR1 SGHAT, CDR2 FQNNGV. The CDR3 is CASSLEYSEAFF. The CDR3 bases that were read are TGTGCCAGCAGCTTAGAGTACTCTGAA.